This T cell receptor beta chain was obtained from a study of regulatory T cells in long-lasting Graves disease. Study-level background: Positivity for TSH receptor antibodies plus over 5 years of antithyroid drugs meant persistent Graves' disease. Study observations and caveats: Under persistent disease, TRBV28, TRBJ1-2 and TRBJ2-5 were used preferentially.

Relying on iRepertoire HTBI primers and Arm-PCR of CDR3 regions, the team built TCR beta libraries. From the multiplex PCR reads, TCRdb called clonotypes with MiXCR, one entry per CDR3 protein. The sample consists of a few hundred thousand distinct CDR3 sequences, about a quarter of them appearing once. Time point reported: persistent/refractory GD, antithyroid drugs over 5 years with positive TRAb. PBMCs provided the RNA from which the TCR library was made. This CDR3 region has 15 residues. V shed 1 base and J 0 bases; nucleotides not matched to a gene: 2. Looked up from germline, CDR1 is SGHTA and CDR2 is FQGNSA. A few counts support this clonotype. Its antigen is not identified.

This clonotype was sampled from a female donor with Graves disease. This sequence joins TRBV7-2 and TRBJ2-7, with 8 bases lining up with TRBD2. This specimen consisted of peripheral blood mononuclear cells (PBMCs), obtained when the disease was refractory, from a patient treated with antithyroid drugs. The CDR3 DNA is TGTGCCAGCAGCTTAGAGCGGGGGAACTCCTACGAGCAGTACTTC. Amino acids: CASSLERGNSYEQYF.